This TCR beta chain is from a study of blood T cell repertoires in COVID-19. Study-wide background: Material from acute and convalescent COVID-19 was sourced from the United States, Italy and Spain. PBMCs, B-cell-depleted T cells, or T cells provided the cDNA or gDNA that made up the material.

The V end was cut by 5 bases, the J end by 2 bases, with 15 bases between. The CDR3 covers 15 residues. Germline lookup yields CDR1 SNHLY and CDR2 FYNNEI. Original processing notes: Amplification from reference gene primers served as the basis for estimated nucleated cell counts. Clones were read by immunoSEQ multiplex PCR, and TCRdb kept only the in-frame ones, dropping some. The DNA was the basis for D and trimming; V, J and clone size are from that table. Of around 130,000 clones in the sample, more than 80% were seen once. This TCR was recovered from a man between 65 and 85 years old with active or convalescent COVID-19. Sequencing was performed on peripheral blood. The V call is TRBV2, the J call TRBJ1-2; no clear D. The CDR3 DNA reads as TGTGCCAGCAGTCAGGTCCCCCAGGTGAACTATGGCTACACCTTC. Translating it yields CASSQVPQVNYGYTF.